This T cell receptor (beta chain) was sequenced for a study of regulatory T cells in long-lasting Graves disease. Study-level results: TCR diversity in persistent Graves' patients was below that of newly diagnosed ones.

J gave up 7 bases and V 3 bases, and 8 bases lay outside the gene matches. Germline lookup yields CDR1 GTSNPN and CDR2 SVGIG (reference sequence). The CDR3 consists of 13 residues. As to time point: persistent/refractory GD, antithyroid drugs over 5 years with positive TRAb. PBMC RNA served as the TCR library source. Regarding this clonotype: Its target is unknown.

Construction of TCR beta libraries relied on iRepertoire HTBI primers and on Arm-PCR targeting CDR3 regions. One entry per CDR3 protein, called by TCRdb with MiXCR from the multiplex PCR reads. The sample shows under 450,000 distinct CDR3 sequences, roughly 24% of them seen only once. V usage is TRBV30 and J usage is TRBJ2-7, with 8 bases matching TRBD2. Sequences were derived from peripheral blood mononuclear cells (PBMCs), sampled when the disease was refractory, from a patient treated with antithyroid drugs. This clonotype originated in a woman aged 40 to 55 with Graves disease. CDR3 sequence reads: CAWRPGGTGEQYF. The CDR3 DNA reads TGTGCCTGGAGGCCGGGAGGGACGGGGGAGCAGTACTTC.